These 25 T cell receptor beta chains came from one sample sequenced in a study of T cells after yellow fever vaccination. TCRdb called the 5' RACE reads again in MiXCR, with one record for every CDR3 protein. Of roughly 520,000 distinct CDR3 sequences in the sample, 21% were seen once. This material consisted of PBMCs, taken roughly 20 days after the first yellow fever vaccination. Source of these receptors: a young man who received the YFV17D yellow fever vaccine.

This sequence joins TRBV20-1 and TRBJ2-1, with 9 bases lining up with TRBD1. Germline trimming cut 5 bases from V and 3 bases from J; bases unmatched to any gene: 8. The germline CDR1 and CDR2 sequences are DFQATT and SNEGSKA (reference sequence). The CDR3 is made up of 15 amino acids. The CDR3 nucleotides read TGCAGTGCTGGAGGGGGACAGGGTTTCTACAATGAGCAGTTCTTC. It is translated as CSAGGGQGFYNEQFF.

This clonotype appeared a few times. CDR3 residues: CASSWGASEAFF. CDR3 nucleotide sequence: TGCGCCAGCAGCTGGGGGGCATCAGAAGCTTTCTTT. The chain has TRBV5-1 and TRBJ1-1, with a tentative D call TRBD1 (6 bases). There are 12 residues in the CDR3. Trimming left V 3 bases short and J 8 bases short, with 11 bases between. The germline gives CDR1 SGHRS, CDR2 YFSETQ.

The chain carries TRBV7-6 and TRBJ2-3; possible D gene TRBD2, 6 bases. V was cut by 7 bases and J by 3 bases, with 17 bases left in between. This CDR3 has 15 amino acids. The germline V gene encodes CDR1 SGHVS and CDR2 FNYEAQ. The DNA for the CDR3 is TGTGCCAGCAACCAAGCAGCAGGGAGGACAGATACGCAGTATTTT. It yields the protein CASNQAAGRTDTQYF.

This clonotype was counted between two and nine times. The chain combines TRBV20-1 with TRBJ1-6; 10 nucleotides align to TRBD1. V lost 7 bases, J lost 6 bases, and 12 bases stayed unmatched. The germline V gene encodes CDR1 DFQATT and CDR2 SNEGSKA (reference sequence). The CDR3 runs 16 residues. The chain's CDR3 is CSGTIRQGASNSPLHF. The CDR3, as DNA: TGCAGTGGTACTATTCGACAGGGGGCGTCTAATTCACCCCTCCACTTT.

The chain combines TRBV6-5 with TRBJ2-3, with TRBD2 as a possible D gene (5 bases). The germline V gene encodes CDR1 MNHEY and CDR2 SVGAGI. This CDR3 is built from 16 residues. The ends were cut back, 4 bases at V and 5 bases at J, with 19 bases in the middle. In DNA form, the CDR3 reads TGTGCCAGCAGTTCACCGGGAACCGGAGGCAGAGATACGCAGTATTTT. Amino acid sequence: CASSSPGTGGRDTQYF.

The table lists this clonotype with a few counts. The rearrangement uses TRBV12-3 or TRBV12-4 and TRBJ2-2, with 7 bases that match TRBD1. CDR3 length: 16 residues. V lost 2 bases and J lost 5; bases outside the gene matches: 8. CDR3 in DNA: TGTGCCAGCAGTTTAATCGGCAGGGGGAATACCGGGGAGCTGTTTTTT. Its translation is CASSLIGRGNTGELFF.

The gene calls are TRBV10-3 and TRBJ2-7; the match to TRBD1 covers 11 bases. Germline V gene sequence: CDR1 ENHRY, CDR2 SYGVKD. The CDR3 runs 17 residues. Trimming removed 2 bases from V and 4 bases from J; junction bases left unmatched: 10. CDR3 region: CAISERPGQGARYEQYF. The CDR3 coding sequence is TGTGCCATCAGTGAGCGACCCGGACAGGGGGCGCGTTACGAGCAGTACTTC.

This clonotype was observed a handful of times. The chain is built from TRBV23-1 and TRBJ2-1; D is possibly TRBD1 (6 bases). TRBV23-1 is flagged as an ORF with uncertain function. Trimming left V 6 bases short and J 8 bases short, with 11 bases between. The CDR3 is made up of 12 amino acids. CDR3 protein: CASRQQGYEQFF. The CDR3 DNA reads as TGCGCCAGCAGACAACAGGGTTATGAGCAGTTCTTC.

A few counts support this clonotype. The chain employs TRBV4-3 and TRBJ2-3; 8 bases are shared with TRBD2. V was pared by 1 base and J by 0 bases, with 9 bases of the junction left unmatched. The CDR3 covers 18 residues. CDR1 is LGHNA, CDR2 YSLEER, per germline. The chain's CDR3 is CASSQVPRGALSTDTQYF. CDR3 sequence (DNA): TGCGCCAGCAGCCAAGTTCCGCGGGGGGCCCTTAGCACAGATACGCAGTATTTT.

This clonotype has just a few counts. V gene TRBV5-8 combines with J gene TRBJ1-1; TRBD1 agrees at 7 bases. The CDR3 is made up of 16 amino acids. Losses at the gene ends were 4 bases for V and 0 bases for J; bases not matched to a gene: 9. Germline V CDR1 and CDR2: SGHTS, YDEGEE. The CDR3 DNA is TGTGCCAGCAGCATATACACAGGGGCCATGAACACTGAAGCTTTCTTT. Encoded protein: CASSIYTGAMNTEAFF.

The chain carries TRBV9 and TRBJ2-3; perhaps D is TRBD1 or TRBD2 (6 bases each). The length of the CDR3 is 15 residues. With 0 bases removed from V and 3 bases from J, the gap between germline ends came to 11 bases. CDR1 SGDLS and CDR2 YYNGEE come from the germline V gene. The CDR3 is CASSVEAGTTDTQYF. The DNA for the CDR3 is TGTGCCAGCAGCGTAGAGGCGGGGACAACAGATACGCAGTATTTT.

The CDR3 loop reads CATSDGYNEQFF. CDR3 DNA sequence: TGTGCCACCAGTGACGGATACAATGAGCAGTTCTTC. The rearrangement uses TRBV24-1 and TRBJ2-1, with D unclear. The length of the CDR3 is 12 residues. V was trimmed by 4 bases and J by 4 bases, leaving 4 bases between them. CDR1 is KGHDR, CDR2 SFDVKD, per germline.

This clonotype was seen more than once but under ten times. The CDR3 sequence is CASSYSVGEYGEKLFF. CDR3 bases: TGTGCCAGCAGTTACTCCGTCGGGGAGTACGGTGAAAAACTGTTTTTT. V gene TRBV6-5 combines with J gene TRBJ1-4; D gene ambiguous. V lost 0 bases, J lost 7 bases, and 15 bases lay in between. Germline CDR1 and CDR2: MNHEY and SVGAGI. The CDR3 totals 16 residues.

The chain has TRBV19 and TRBJ1-6, with TRBD1 matching over 8 bases. The CDR3 is 16 residues long. V was clipped by 4 bases and J by 7 bases; unmatched bases: 9. Germline-derived CDR1 and CDR2 are LNHDA and SQIVND (reference sequence). The CDR3 region has the DNA TGTGCCAGTAGTAGAACCGGGACAGGCAAGAATTCACCCCTCCACTTT. Its protein product is CASSRTGTGKNSPLHF.

This clonotype was counted at least ten times. The chain joins TRBV5-6 to TRBJ2-3; D possibly corresponds to TRBD2 (7 bases). CDR3 length equals 16 residues. CDR1 SGHDT and CDR2 YYEEEE come from the germline V gene. Trimming stripped 4 bases from V and 3 bases from J, with 18 bases between. The CDR3 sequence is CASSHQFGGATDTQYF. CDR3 bases: TGTGCCAGCAGCCACCAGTTTGGGGGGGCTACAGATACGCAGTATTTT.

The chain recombines TRBV5-1 with TRBJ1-1, with TRBD1 matching 7 bases. The CDR3 spans 15 residues. CDR1 and CDR2 (germline): SGHRS, YFSETQ. Trimming at V came to 0 bases and at J to 6 bases, leaving 8 bases not matched to a gene. The CDR3 loop reads CASSLGDRALSEAFF. The DNA of the CDR3 is TGCGCCAGCAGCTTGGGTGACAGGGCCCTTTCTGAAGCTTTCTTT.

Only one count was recorded for this clonotype. The chain links TRBV12-3 or TRBV12-4 to TRBJ1-6; TRBD1 might be the D (6 bases). CDR3 length: 14 amino acids. With 2 bases removed from V and 10 bases from J, the gap between germline ends came to 12 bases. Written as DNA, the CDR3 is TGTGCCAGCAGTTTAAACCAGGGGCAATCACCCCTCCACTTT. It codes for CASSLNQGQSPLHF.

This chain joins TRBV5-1 and TRBJ2-5; TRBD2 agrees at 9 bases. CDR3 length equals 14 residues. J lost 2 bases, V lost 4 bases, and 3 bases had no gene match. The germline V gene encodes CDR1 SGHRS and CDR2 YFSETQ. Here the CDR3 DNA reads TGCGCCAGCAGCGCGGCGGGGGGGCAAGAGACCCAGTACTTC. Translation: CASSAAGGQETQYF.

This clonotype was detected only a few times. The chain joins TRBV20-1 to TRBJ1-1, with D perhaps TRBD1 (6 bases). The CDR3 runs 15 residues. Germline assignment: CDR1 DFQATT and CDR2 SNEGSKA (reference sequence). Between the trimmed V and J ends, which lost 3 bases and 2 bases, there was a span of 16 bases. The DNA of the CDR3 is TGCAGTGCTAGCCGAACAGGGTTTTCAAACACTGAAGCTTTCTTT. Protein product: CSASRTGFSNTEAFF.

This clonotype has more than one count but fewer than ten. The J gene is TRBJ2-3, the V gene TRBV9, with D unclear. Germline V gives CDR1 SGDLS, CDR2 YYNGEE. This CDR3 spans 16 amino acids. The V gene lost 4 bases and the J gene lost 2 bases, with 17 bases spanning the gap. CDR3 residues: CASSTEGRIYTDTQYF. As DNA, the CDR3 is TGTGCCAGCAGCACGGAAGGACGGATATACACAGATACGCAGTATTTT.

This clonotype was observed at least ten times. The chain is built from TRBV25-1 and TRBJ1-6, with 9 bases fitting TRBD1. The V gene end was trimmed by 4 bases and the J gene end by 5 bases; junction bases not matched to a gene: 0. The CDR3 totals 14 residues. Germline CDR1 is MGHDK and CDR2 is SYGVNS. The DNA of the CDR3 is TGTGCCAGCAGTGGACAGGGGGATAATTCACCCCTCCACTTT. Translation: CASSGQGDNSPLHF. The full variable domain, in which reference TRBV25-1 and TRBJ1-6 provide the parts outside the CDR3, is EADIYQTPRYLVIGTGKKITLECSQTMGHDKMYWYQQDPGMELHLIHYSYGVNSTEKGDLSSESTVSRIRTEHFPLTLESARPSHTSQYLCASSGQGDNSPLHFGNGTRLTVT.

This clonotype was seen a single time. This chain joins TRBV30 and TRBJ1-1; 9 nucleotides agree with TRBD1. Looked up from germline, CDR1 is GTSNPN and CDR2 is SVGIG (reference sequence). Unmatched junction bases numbered 5, after V lost 7 bases and J lost 5 bases. The CDR3 runs to 12 residues. CDR3 coding DNA: TGTGCCTACGACAGGGGGATGACTGAAGCTTTCTTT. It translates to CAYDRGMTEAFF.

V is TRBV29-1 and J is TRBJ2-5; no definite D call. CDR1 and CDR2 from the germline V gene are SQVTM and ANQGSEA. V lost 1 base and J 5 bases, leaving 11 bases between the germline ends. The CDR3 contains 13 residues. CDR3 protein: CSVEVGFGETQYF. CDR3 bases: TGCAGCGTTGAAGTGGGTTTTGGGGAGACCCAGTACTTC. Full variable domain (missing parts from reference TRBV29-1 and TRBJ2-5): SAVISQKPSRDICQRGTSLTIQCQVDSQVTMMFWYRQQPGQSLTLIATANQGSEATYESGFVIDKFPISRPNLTFSTLTVSNMSPEDSSIYLCSVEVGFGETQYFGPGTRLLVL.

This clonotype was picked up a small number of times. The chain joins TRBV5-4 to TRBJ2-2, with D maybe TRBD1 (5 bases). Germline CDR1 reads SGHNT; CDR2 reads YYREEE (reference sequence). The CDR3 is 13 residues long. V lost 1 base, J lost 7 bases, and 8 bases lay in between. The CDR3 DNA follows: TGTGCCAGCAGCTTGAAAGGGGACGGGGAGCTGTTTTTT. This encodes CASSLKGDGELFF.

The V call is TRBV25-1, the J call TRBJ2-2; 10 positions agree with TRBD1. V shed 1 base and J 5 bases; nucleotides not matched to a gene: 4. The CDR3 sequence is 16 residues long. Germline-derived CDR1 and CDR2 are MGHDK and SYGVNS. In DNA form, the CDR3 reads TGTGCCAGCAGTGAATTGGGGACAGGGGAAACCGGGGAGCTGTTTTTT. This encodes CASSELGTGETGELFF.